The TCR beta chain under discussion was sequenced for a study of T cells after posttransplantation cyclophosphamide (dated by TCRdb to about 2016). Study-wide context: Using TRB sequencing, the study followed how the T cell repertoire reconstituted after myeloablative bone marrow transplantation in which posttransplantation cyclophosphamide served as GVHD prophylaxis. Samples from some 40 PTCy-treated patients, along with samples from 15 to 20 of their related bone marrow donors, underwent antigen receptor sequencing. Because TRA and TRB clonality correlated tightly in eight or nine samples, later TCR analyses were limited to TRB. Blood from all 30 or so PTCy patients with 1-year posttransplant specimens was subjected to TRB sequencing. Public TRB sequences were compared against a database of over 3,000 sequences linked to responses to pathogens, tumor antigens, self-antigens and alloantigens. Up to about 3 additional blood samples from 2 to 5.2 years after transplant were also TRB-sequenced in 3 patients, as was pretransplant blood from several patients.

Germline trimming: 4 bases from V, 4 bases from J; junction bases outside gene matches: 7. The germline V gene gives CDR1 as SGHRS and CDR2 as YFSETQ. Including cysteine and phenylalanine, the CDR3 has 15 amino acids. Left in the record is the CDR3 DNA by itself, 45 bases read in frame from the first base. TRB sequencing was run on genomic DNA with either the immunoSEQ assay at survey resolution or the hsTCRB kit. On the authors' methods: The immunoSEQ software was used for initial read processing, and the LymphoSeq R package was used for repertoire analyses. Clonality was computed as 1 minus normalized Shannon entropy; Gini coefficient was also calculated for each TRB dataset. To infer phenotypes in unsorted samples, TRB sequences from sorted subsets of the recipient or donor were mapped onto the unsorted samples of the same recipient. TCRdb mirrors the immuneACCESS table, restricted to in-frame sequences. Some clones are absent from its copies; in checked studies, under half trace to an unresolved V gene, and the reason for the others is unknown. The D gene and trimming were derived from the DNA, and the V and J assignments and clone size from that table. The sample data list approximately 30,000 clones, and about 90% of these were observed just once. The top ten hold 0.2% to 0.3% of the sample.

To count as naive, T cells had to be viable CD3+CD4+ or CD3+CD8+ cells with a CCR7+CD45RA+CD45RO-CD95-CD27+CD28+ profile. Peripheral blood samples were provided by related bone marrow donors on the day of marrow donation. Peripheral blood and bone marrow mononuclear cells were isolated by Ficoll-Hypaque density centrifugation and were cryopreserved. CD4+ and CD8+ T cells, including naive and memory subsets, were sorted by FACS on a FACSAria II. Broader findings and caveats from the paper: Across roughly 48 patients, TRB clonality was highly associated with recipient CMV seropositivity and CMV reactivation, and diversity in PTCy patients was similar to diversity in CNI/methotrexate controls. Donor-recipient similarity was low at 1-2 months but rose over the first year, and later blood repertoires were often dominated by donor CD8+ memory clones. The TRB repertoires of T cells infiltrating skin or GI tract showed only limited overlap with the TRB repertoires of T cells in blood.

With regard to this clone: Its antigen target is currently unknown. One base away there is no much larger clone; base qualities are not given.

The sequencing input was naive CD4+ T cells sorted from PBMCs. This TCR was recovered from a woman aged 55-69 years in good health, CMV-negative, and a related stem cell transplant donor. The sequence is built from TRBV5-1 and TRBJ2-3; a stretch of 9 junction bases matches TRBD1. The sequenced DNA: TGCGCCAGCAGCGGCCCGGGACAGGGTGCAGATACGCAGTATTTT. Its translation reads: CASSGPGQGADTQYF. With the rest looked up from the reference TRBV5-1 and TRBJ2-3 genes rather than sequenced, the full variable domain is KAGVTQTPRYLIKTRGQQVTLSCSPISGHRSVSWYQQTPGQGLQFLFEYFSETQRNKGNFPGRFSGRQFSNSRSEMNVSTLELGDSALYLCASSGPGQGADTQYFGPGTRLTVL.